The clone carrying this TCR beta chain is medium-sized (0.01 to 0.1%) by share. This entry is derived from a study of tumor-infiltrating lymphocytes in oesophageal squamous cell carcinoma. TCRdb reprocessed the PCR reads with MiXCR, giving one entry per CDR3 protein. This table holds 13,000 or so distinct CDR3 sequences, roughly half found once. Material for sequencing was normal esophageal tissue next to the tumor. This clonotype was obtained from a male donor with esophageal squamous cell carcinoma.

This chain's CDR3 is CASSLAWDYEQYF. CDR3 DNA sequence: TGTGCCAGCAGCTTAGCTTGGGACTACGAGCAGTACTTC. The chain joins TRBV7-8 to TRBJ2-7; D gene unclear. V lost 0 bases and J lost 3, with 6 bases in between. The CDR3 is 13 amino acids. Germline CDR1 and CDR2: SGHVS and FQNEAQ.